This TCR beta chain was sequenced for a study of radiotherapy plus CTLA-4 blockade in lung cancer. About the research overall: Disease control reached around 30%, with objective responses in roughly 17%. Whole-study results and caveats: TCR clones from tumors expanded in blood after radiotherapy plus ipilimumab. Early blood T cell clone dynamics reportedly forecast response best, with interferon-beta.

In chemo-refractory metastatic non-small-cell lung cancer, patients got ipilimumab CTLA-4 blockade together with focal radiation. This clone was picked up one time. Its antigen remains unknown. This CDR3 is built from 14 residues. V lost 3 bases and J lost 6, with 14 bases in between. Germline V gene lookup returns CDR1 MDHEN and CDR2 SYDVKM. Clones were read by immunoSEQ multiplex PCR, and TCRdb kept only the in-frame ones, dropping some. The sample consists of about 97,000 clones, roughly 79% of them appearing once. The source is a human donor with non-small cell lung cancer who had a partial response to radiotherapy plus ipilimumab. Some clones in this sample may be carry-over from other donors' samples. Material: peripheral blood, obtained from a patient treated with radiotherapy plus ipilimumab. J is TRBJ1-2 and V is TRBV28, with D possibly TRBD1 on 6 matching bases. CDR3 nucleotide sequence: TGTGCCAGCAGTTTCGTTGCAGGGGTTAATGGCTACACCTTC. It codes for CASSFVAGVNGYTF.